This TCR beta chain was captured by sequencing in a study of T cells in Graves' hyperthyroidism and ophthalmopathy. Whole-study context: Initial diagnosis, before any treatment, was when peripheral blood was collected.

Trimming pared 5 bases from V and 1 base from J, leaving 2 bases between. CDR3 size: 11 residues. In germline, CDR1 is SQVTM, CDR2 ANQGSEA. This clonotype was seen repeatedly, ten times or more. Template material for amplifying TCR beta CDR3 regions consisted of RNA transcripts. A first-round RT-PCR of the TCR CDR3 used the HTBI primer set. TCRdb reanalysed the multiplex PCR reads using MiXCR and keeps one entry per CDR3 protein. Of almost 350,000 distinct CDR3 sequences listed, approximately 18% were seen once; the top ten hold less than 20%. Thyroid ultrasound, orbital computed tomography, clinical symptoms, and serum thyroxine and TRAb underpinned diagnoses.

Sequencing was carried out using blood. The TCR sequence derives from a woman between 35 and 50 years old with Graves' ophthalmopathy. The V gene is TRBV29-1, the J gene TRBJ2-2; D unresolved. CDR3 DNA sequence: TGCAGCGTTAGGAACACCGGGGAGCTGTTTTTT. Translating gives CSVRNTGELFF.